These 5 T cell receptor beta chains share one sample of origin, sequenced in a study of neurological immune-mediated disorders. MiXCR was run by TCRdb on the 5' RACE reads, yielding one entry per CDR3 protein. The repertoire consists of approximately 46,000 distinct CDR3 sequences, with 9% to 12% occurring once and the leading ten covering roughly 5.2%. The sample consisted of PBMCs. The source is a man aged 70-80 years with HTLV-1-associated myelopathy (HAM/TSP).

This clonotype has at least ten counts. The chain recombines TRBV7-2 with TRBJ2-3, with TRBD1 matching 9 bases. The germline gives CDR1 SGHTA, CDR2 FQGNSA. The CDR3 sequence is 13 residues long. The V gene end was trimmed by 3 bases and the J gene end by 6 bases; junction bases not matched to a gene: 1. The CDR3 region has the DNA TGTGCCAGCAGCTTCGACAGGGGGGATACGCAGTATTTT. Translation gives CASSFDRGDTQYF.

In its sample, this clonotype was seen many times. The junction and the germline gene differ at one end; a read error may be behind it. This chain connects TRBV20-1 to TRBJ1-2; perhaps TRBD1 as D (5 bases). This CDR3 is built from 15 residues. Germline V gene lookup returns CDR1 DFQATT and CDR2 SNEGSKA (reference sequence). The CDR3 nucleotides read TGCAGTGCTAGCCCGCCGTCCGGGACCGCCGATATAGTGGCCTTC. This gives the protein CSASPPSGTADIVAF.

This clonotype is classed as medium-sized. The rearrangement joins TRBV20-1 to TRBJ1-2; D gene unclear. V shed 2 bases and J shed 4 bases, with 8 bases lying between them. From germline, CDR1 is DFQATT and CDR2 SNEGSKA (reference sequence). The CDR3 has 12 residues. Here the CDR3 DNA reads TGCAGTGCTAGACGCCAGCTCTATGGCTACACCTTC. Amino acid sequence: CSARRQLYGYTF.

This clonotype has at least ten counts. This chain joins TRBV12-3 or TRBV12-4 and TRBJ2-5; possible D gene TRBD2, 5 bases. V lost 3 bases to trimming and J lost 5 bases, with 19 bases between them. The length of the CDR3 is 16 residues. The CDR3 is CASSFPREGSVETQYF. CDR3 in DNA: TGTGCCAGCAGTTTCCCCCGGGAAGGTTCTGTGGAGACCCAGTACTTC.

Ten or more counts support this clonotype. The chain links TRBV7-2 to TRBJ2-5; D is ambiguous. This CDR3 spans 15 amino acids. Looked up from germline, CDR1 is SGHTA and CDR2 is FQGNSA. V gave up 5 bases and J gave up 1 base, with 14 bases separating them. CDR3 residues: CASSPLGVVQETQYF. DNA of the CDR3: TGTGCCAGCAGCCCCCTTGGGGTGGTCCAAGAGACCCAGTACTTC.